These T cell receptor beta chains were read from a single sample in a study of CD8+CD57+ T cells in acquired aplastic anemia. TCRdb re-analysed the reads in MiXCR, keeping a single row per CDR3 protein. The sample lists some 200,000 distinct CDR3 sequences, roughly 55% occurring once. Sequencing input: sorted CD4+, CD8+, or CD8+CD57+ T cells (not recorded which) from PBMCs. These receptors were collected from a human donor in good health. Each CDR3 is given without its conserved first and last residue.

V gene: TRBV6-1; J gene: TRBJ2-3; CDR3 protein: ASSGGQGADTQY
V gene: TRBV6-4; J gene: TRBJ2-1; CDR3 protein: ASSDSGQGSDTQF
V gene: TRBV9; J gene: TRBJ2-3; CDR3 protein: ASSGGLAGGPGADTQY
V gene: TRBV7-2; J gene: TRBJ1-2; CDR3 protein: ASSSNGAYGYT
V gene: TRBV2; J gene: TRBJ2-5; CDR3 protein: ASSVAPSGRETQY
V gene: TRBV20-1; J gene: TRBJ1-5; CDR3 protein: SAREAEGVYQPQH
V gene: TRBV29-1; J gene: TRBJ2-7; CDR3 protein: SVGRAAYEQY
V gene: TRBV9; J gene: TRBJ1-6; CDR3 protein: ASSAQGVENSPLH
V gene: TRBV12-3/TRBV12-4; J gene: TRBJ1-5; CDR3 protein: ASSPTAFNGPQH
V gene: TRBV20-1; J gene: TRBJ2-2; CDR3 protein: SARPRTRPLGELF
V gene: TRBV7-9; J gene: TRBJ2-7; CDR3 protein: ATSDRATFSYEQY
V gene: TRBV7-9; J gene: TRBJ2-7; CDR3 protein: ASSLPGGGLYEQY
V gene: TRBV24-1; J gene: TRBJ2-7; CDR3 protein: ATSDDRDREYEQY
V gene: TRBV6-2/TRBV6-3; J gene: TRBJ1-5; CDR3 protein: ASSYDAEGSQPQH
V gene: TRBV6-5; J gene: TRBJ1-1; CDR3 protein: ASSYSTGTVTSTEAF
V gene: TRBV7-2; J gene: TRBJ1-4; CDR3 protein: ASSSDRGGEKLF
V gene: TRBV29-1; J gene: TRBJ1-1; CDR3 protein: SVGGATRAEAF
V gene: TRBV20-1; J gene: TRBJ2-5; CDR3 protein: SARDPGLRETQY
V gene: TRBV2; J gene: TRBJ2-1; CDR3 protein: ASSDAGGPGEQF
V gene: TRBV7-7; J gene: TRBJ2-2; CDR3 protein: ASTFRLESGELF
V gene: TRBV5-8; J gene: TRBJ2-3; CDR3 protein: ASNQKNSGSTDTQY
V gene: TRBV27; J gene: TRBJ1-2; CDR3 protein: ATLVLAGSHGYT
V gene: TRBV7-9; J gene: TRBJ2-1; CDR3 protein: ASSSGLYNEQF
V gene: TRBV5-1; J gene: TRBJ2-7; CDR3 protein: ASSWGLAGVPFYEQY
V gene: TRBV5-1; J gene: TRBJ2-5; CDR3 protein: ASSDIQETQY
V gene: TRBV2; J gene: TRBJ1-5; CDR3 protein: ASSEASGLNQPQH
V gene: TRBV20-1; J gene: TRBJ1-4; CDR3 protein: SATRGGENEKLF
V gene: TRBV10-3; J gene: TRBJ2-7; CDR3 protein: AISESGLAGHEQY
V gene: TRBV20-1; J gene: TRBJ2-7; CDR3 protein: SARADQGYEQY
V gene: TRBV24-1; J gene: TRBJ2-3; CDR3 protein: ATSDLQRAGVVHTQY
V gene: TRBV25-1; J gene: TRBJ2-1; CDR3 protein: ASSESTSWRAEQF
V gene: TRBV11-1; J gene: TRBJ2-7; CDR3 protein: ASRDEGNPEQY
V gene: TRBV5-6; J gene: TRBJ1-1; CDR3 protein: ASTSAENTEAF
V gene: TRBV11-2; J gene: TRBJ2-1; CDR3 protein: ASSSTSNEQF
V gene: TRBV7-3; J gene: TRBJ1-1; CDR3 protein: ASSLNPASRTNTEAF
V gene: TRBV13; J gene: TRBJ1-1; CDR3 protein: ASSSPGQGWTEAF
V gene: TRBV7-6; J gene: TRBJ2-7; CDR3 protein: ASSLAGGANYEQY
V gene: TRBV20-1; J gene: TRBJ2-7; CDR3 protein: SARPRQGTDEQY
V gene: TRBV7-6; J gene: TRBJ1-1; CDR3 protein: ASSSPGGDGNTEAF
V gene: TRBV7-2; J gene: TRBJ2-3; CDR3 protein: ASTQGGALNNEQY
V gene: TRBV20-1; J gene: TRBJ1-5; CDR3 protein: SAPSTGRQPQH
V gene: TRBV20-1; J gene: TRBJ2-7; CDR3 protein: SASSPSSGEQY
V gene: TRBV24-1; J gene: TRBJ1-2; CDR3 protein: ATSDDRASYGCT
V gene: TRBV7-3; J gene: TRBJ2-3; CDR3 protein: ASSDGQGGGTDTQY
V gene: TRBV20-1; J gene: TRBJ1-2; CDR3 protein: SAFDRDNYGYT
V gene: TRBV10-3; J gene: TRBJ2-1; CDR3 protein: ASRDWVNEQF
V gene: TRBV5-6; J gene: TRBJ2-7; CDR3 protein: ASSLAPNVYEQY
V gene: TRBV7-8; J gene: TRBJ2-1; CDR3 protein: ASSPEGGYNEQF
V gene: TRBV7-9; J gene: TRBJ1-4; CDR3 protein: ASSQYRGQGREKLF
V gene: TRBV10-3; J gene: TRBJ2-5; CDR3 protein: ATTTGMGETQY
V gene: TRBV7-3; J gene: TRBJ1-5; CDR3 protein: ASAAGGNQPQH
V gene: TRBV12-3/TRBV12-4; J gene: TRBJ1-2; CDR3 protein: AAGTYGYT
V gene: TRBV29-1; J gene: TRBJ2-3; CDR3 protein: SVDLASGRNQDNTDTQY
V gene: TRBV29-1; J gene: TRBJ2-1; CDR3 protein: SVEQGSYNEQF
V gene: TRBV7-6; J gene: TRBJ1-2; CDR3 protein: ASSLLAGAAGYT
V gene: TRBV7-9; J gene: TRBJ2-7; CDR3 protein: ASSPTGGVLTYEQY